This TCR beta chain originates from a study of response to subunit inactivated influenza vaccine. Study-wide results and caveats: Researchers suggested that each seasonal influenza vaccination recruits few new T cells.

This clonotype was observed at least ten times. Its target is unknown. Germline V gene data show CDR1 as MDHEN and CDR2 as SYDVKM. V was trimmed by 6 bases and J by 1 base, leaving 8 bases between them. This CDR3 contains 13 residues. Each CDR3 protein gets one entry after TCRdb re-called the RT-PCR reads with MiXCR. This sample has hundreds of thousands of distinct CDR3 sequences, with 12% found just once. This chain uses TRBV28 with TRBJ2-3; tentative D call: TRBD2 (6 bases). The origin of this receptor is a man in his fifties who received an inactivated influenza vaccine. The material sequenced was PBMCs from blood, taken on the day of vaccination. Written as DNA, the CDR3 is TGTGCCAGCAGCGGCGGGGGCACAGATACGCAGTATTTT. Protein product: CASSGGGTDTQYF.